Detailed here is one T cell receptor (beta chain). As yet, its antigen is unknown. Regions amplified from RNA transcripts were the TCR beta CDR3 regions. The HTBI primer set was used in a first-round RT-PCR of the TCR CDR3. TCRdb analysed the multiplex PCR reads with MiXCR anew, one entry per CDR3 protein. Of around 300,000 distinct CDR3 sequences listed, approximately 15% were seen once; the top ten hold approximately 25%. This sample is part of a study of T cells in Graves' hyperthyroidism and ophthalmopathy. General study points: Ophthalmopathy, which appeared later, was predicted by the model a median roughly 6.6 months before onset.

V lost 4 bases to trimming and J lost 9 bases, with 21 bases between them. The CDR3 has 15 amino acids. Germline V lookup: CDR1 MGHRA, CDR2 YSYEKL. An absence of ophthalmopathy progression within 18 months meant stable Graves' hyperthyroidism. Clinical symptoms, serum thyroxine, TRAb, thyroid ultrasound and orbital computed tomography informed diagnoses. The sequence was collected from a woman aged 25-40 years with Graves' hyperthyroidism. Material for sequencing was blood. This rearrangement joins TRBV4-1 to TRBJ1-1; D gene unclear. Here the CDR3 reads CASSRPGEDPGKAFF. Written as DNA, the CDR3 is TGCGCCAGCAGCCGACCGGGTGAGGACCCTGGCAAAGCTTTCTTT.